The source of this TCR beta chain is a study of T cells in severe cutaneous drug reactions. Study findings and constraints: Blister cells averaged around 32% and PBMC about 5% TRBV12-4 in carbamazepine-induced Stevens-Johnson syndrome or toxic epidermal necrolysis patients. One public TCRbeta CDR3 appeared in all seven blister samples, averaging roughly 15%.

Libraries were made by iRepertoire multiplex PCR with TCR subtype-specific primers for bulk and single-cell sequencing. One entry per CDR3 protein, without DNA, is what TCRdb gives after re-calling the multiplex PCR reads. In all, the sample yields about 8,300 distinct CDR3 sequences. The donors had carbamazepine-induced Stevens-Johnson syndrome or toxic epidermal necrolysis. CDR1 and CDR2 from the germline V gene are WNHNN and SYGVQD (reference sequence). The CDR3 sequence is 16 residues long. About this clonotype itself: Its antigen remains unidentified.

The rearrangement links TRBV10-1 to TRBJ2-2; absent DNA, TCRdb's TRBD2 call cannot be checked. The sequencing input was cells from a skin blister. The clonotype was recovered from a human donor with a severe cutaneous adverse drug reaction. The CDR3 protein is CASSPTSGSFTGELFF.